The 12 T cell receptor beta chains in this list originate from one sample, sequenced in a study of blood T cell repertoires in COVID-19. TCRdb keeps only in-frame clones here, not all; method: immunoSEQ multiplex PCR. The sample lists some 150,000 clones, 85% to 90% seen once, with 3% in the top ten. The material sequenced was peripheral blood. The receptors stem from a woman aged 60-75 years with active COVID-19.

The chain couples TRBV5-8 to TRBJ2-3; TRBD2 is a possible D gene (5 bases). V was cut by 4 bases and J by 2 bases, with 11 bases left in between. The CDR3 has 14 amino acids. Germline lookup yields CDR1 SGHTS and CDR2 YDEGEE. Written as DNA, the CDR3 is TGTGCCAGCAGCCCGCAAGCGGCCACAGATACGCAGTATTTT. Its protein is CASSPQAATDTQYF.

This chain connects TRBV6-1 to TRBJ1-6, with 12 bases identical to TRBD1. The V and J ends lost 2 bases and 7 bases, in that order; junction bases with no gene match: 3. The CDR3 runs to 16 residues. The germline V gene encodes CDR1 MNHNS and CDR2 SASEGT. The CDR3 region is CASSEWGQGANSPLHF. In DNA, the CDR3 is TGTGCCAGCAGTGAATGGGGACAGGGGGCGAATTCACCCCTCCACTTT.

The CDR3 DNA follows: TGTGCCAGCAGCGAGAAGTATAATTCACCCCTCCACTTT. Its translation: CASSEKYNSPLHF. This chain uses TRBV11-3 with TRBJ1-6, with no clear D. Germline CDR1 reads SGHNT; CDR2 reads YENEEA. This CDR3 contains 13 residues. V shed 5 bases and J shed 4 bases, with 6 bases lying between them.

V gene TRBV4-2 combines with J gene TRBJ2-3, with D unresolved. CDR1 and CDR2 from the germline V gene are LGHNA and YNFKEQ. V lost 4 bases, J lost 0 bases, and 11 bases lay in between. The CDR3 is 15 residues long. The CDR3 region has the DNA TGTGCCAGCAGCCCGTATATCACTAGCACAGATACGCAGTATTTT. Translating it yields CASSPYITSTDTQYF.

This clone occurred once. The chain is built from TRBV28 and TRBJ2-1, with D maybe TRBD2 (6 bases). Germline CDR1 reads MDHEN; CDR2 reads SYDVKM. Trimming stripped 2 bases from V and 5 bases from J, with 13 bases between. The CDR3 loop spans 15 amino acids. CDR3 in DNA: TGTGCCAGCAGTTTACCAGCCCGGGAGAACAATGAGCAGTTCTTC. Translated, it gives CASSLPARENNEQFF.

V usage is TRBV5-1 and J usage is TRBJ2-3, with D perhaps TRBD2 (6 bases). CDR3 length: 15 amino acids. CDR1 and CDR2 (germline): SGHRS, YFSETQ. Trimming pared 4 bases from V and 3 bases from J, leaving 15 bases between. CDR3 residues: CASSQMGGSTDTQYF. The CDR3 bases are TGCGCCAGCAGCCAAATGGGGGGATCTACAGATACGCAGTATTTT.

The V gene is TRBV7-8, the J gene TRBJ1-4, with a tentative D call TRBD1 (5 bases). V was pared by 5 bases and J by 5 bases, with 12 bases between. The germline gives CDR1 SGHVS, CDR2 FQNEAQ. The CDR3 runs 14 residues. This chain's CDR3 is CASSHRDWNEKLFF. The CDR3 DNA reads TGTGCCAGCAGCCACCGGGACTGGAATGAAAAACTGTTTTTT. Drawing the rest from reference TRBV7-8 and TRBJ1-4, the complete variable domain is GAGVSQSPRYKVAKRGQDVALRCDPISGHVSLFWYQQALGQGPEFLTYFQNEAQLDKSGLPSDRFFAERPEGSVSTLKIQRTQQEDSAVYLCASSHRDWNEKLFFGSGTQLSVL.

The count of this clone is one. The rearrangement joins TRBV28 to TRBJ2-3, with 7 bases fitting TRBD2. Germline loops: CDR1 MDHEN, CDR2 SYDVKM. V lost 5 bases to trimming and J lost 3 bases; unmatched junction nucleotides: 8. This CDR3 contains 15 residues. The CDR3 sequence: CASSTARGRTDTQYF. Here the CDR3 DNA reads TGTGCCAGCAGTACCGCGCGGGGGAGGACAGATACGCAGTATTTT. Based on the CDR3 plus reference TRBV28 and TRBJ2-3, the full variable domain is DVKVTQSSRYLVKRTGEKVFLECVQDMDHENMFWYRQDPGLGLRLIYFSYDVKMKEKGDIPEGYSVSREKKERFSLILESASTNQTSMYLCASSTARGRTDTQYFGPGTRLTVL.

This chain connects TRBV12-3 or TRBV12-4 to TRBJ2-7; 7 bases align to TRBD1. CDR3 length: 12 amino acids. V lost 7 bases to trimming and J lost 5 bases; unmatched junction nucleotides: 5. CDR3 sequence (DNA): TGTGCCAGCAAGAGAGGGGGCGACGAGCAGTACTTC. It yields the protein CASKRGGDEQYF.

In nucleotides, the CDR3 is TGCAGCGTCTCAACCGGGACTAGCGGGATGTACTTC. This gives the protein CSVSTGTSGMYF. The gene calls are TRBV29-1 and TRBJ2-5; 13 nucleotides line up with TRBD2. This CDR3 has 12 residues. Looked up from germline, CDR1 is SQVTM and CDR2 is ANQGSEA. Trimming removed 6 bases from V and 13 bases from J; junction bases left unmatched: 8.

V gene TRBV4-1 combines with J gene TRBJ1-5; D remains unclear. The V gene's germline CDR1 is MGHRA and CDR2 YSYEKL. V was pared by 4 bases and J by 2 bases, with 12 bases between. The CDR3 has 15 residues. The CDR3 coding sequence is TGCGCCAGCAGCCCAGATTCACGGGGCAATCAGCCCCAGCATTTT. Protein: CASSPDSRGNQPQHF.

The CDR3 nucleotides are TGTGCCAGCAGTTCCACGGGACTAGCGGGGTACGAGCAGTACTTC. Its protein is CASSSTGLAGYEQYF. The J gene is TRBJ2-7, the V gene TRBV28; 13 bases map to TRBD2. J lost 4 bases, V lost 4 bases, and 4 bases had no gene match. The CDR3 has 15 residues. Germline lookup yields CDR1 MDHEN and CDR2 SYDVKM.